This entry describes one T cell receptor beta chain. What it recognizes is unknown. CDR1 is LNHDA and CDR2 is SQIVND in the germline V gene (reference sequence). The CDR3 loop spans 15 amino acids. Unmatched junction bases numbered 4, after V lost 3 bases and J lost 7 bases. The source of the sample is a study of shared clonotypes between healthy human individuals. In the original analysis: Junction-only sequences produced by ImmunoSEQ had no quality scores, so filtering differed. Sequencing was performed with immunoSEQ multiplex PCR; in TCRdb, only in-frame clones are kept and a portion is missing. That table furnishes V, J and clone size, whereas the DNA furnished D and trimming. Among hundreds of thousands of clones listed, approximately 75% were seen once. General observations from the study: Sequencing of the sorted subsets was shown by rarefaction to be incomplete despite large depth.

This receptor was obtained from a woman aged 25 to 45 in good health. The sample taken for sequencing was memory CD4+ T cells sorted from blood. The subset is: CD45RA-negative fraction. The chain is built from TRBV19 and TRBJ2-2; TRBD2 agrees at 11 bases. The CDR3 loop is CASSILAGGVGELFF. The CDR3 nucleotides read TGTGCCAGTAGTATTCTAGCGGGAGGCGTCGGGGAGCTGTTTTTT.